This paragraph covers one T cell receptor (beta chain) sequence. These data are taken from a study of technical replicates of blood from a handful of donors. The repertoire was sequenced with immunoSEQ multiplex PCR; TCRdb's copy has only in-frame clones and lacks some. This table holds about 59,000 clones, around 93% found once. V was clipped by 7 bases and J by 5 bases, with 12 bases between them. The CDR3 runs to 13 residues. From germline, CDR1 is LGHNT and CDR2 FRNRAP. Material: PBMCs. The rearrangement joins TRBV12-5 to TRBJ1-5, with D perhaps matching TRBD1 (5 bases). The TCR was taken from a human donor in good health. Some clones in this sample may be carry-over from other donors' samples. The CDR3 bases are TGTGCTAGTGCGGGGGTGGGATATCAGCCCCAGCATTTT. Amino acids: CASAGVGYQPQHF.